One sample yielded the 2 T cell receptor beta chains listed below, sequenced in a study of shared clonotypes between healthy human individuals (dated by TCRdb to about 2020). To prepare the library, the immunoSEQ multiplex PCR assay was applied. TCRdb took this table from immuneACCESS and kept in-frame rearrangements with V and J called. Such tables lack part of the clones; where checked against another copy, unresolved V genes explain under half of the gap, and the rest is unexplained. This sample holds about 1.5 million clones; over 95% were observed only once. In total, the top ten clones hold approximately 1% of the sample. The sequenced material came from naive CD4+ T cells sorted from blood. The cell subset or site label, read with the paper, signifies: CD45RA+ positively selected. Every receptor here comes from a man aged 25 to 40 in good health.

This chain links TRBV7-3 with TRBJ2-1; the D call may be TRBD1 or TRBD2 (7 bases each). V was clipped by 5 bases and J by 5 bases, with 16 bases between them. CDR1 and CDR2 from the germline V gene are SGHTA and FQGTGA. This CDR3 region has 15 residues. The CDR3 protein is CASSPTGRGHNEQFF. For the CDR3, the DNA is TGTGCCAGCAGCCCGACAGGGAGGGGGCACAATGAGCAGTTCTTC.

The V and J genes are TRBV11-2 and TRBJ2-1; 8 bases agree with TRBD2. Trimming cost V 8 bases and J 4 bases; bases outside gene matches: 10. CDR1 is SGHAT and CDR2 is FQNNGV in the germline V gene. The CDR3 loop spans 15 amino acids. CDR3 coding DNA: TGTGCCAGCCGCGTCCTGCGGGGGGCGTACAATGAGCAGTTCTTC. As protein: CASRVLRGAYNEQFF.